This entry lists 16 T cell receptor beta chains sequenced from one sample in a study of Graves' ophthalmopathy and Graves' hyperthyroidism. RNA transcripts served as template for amplifying TCR beta CDR3 sequences. Second-round multiplex PCR followed a first-round RT-PCR using HTBI primers. TCRdb used MiXCR to reprocess the multiplex PCR reads, holding one entry per CDR3 protein. The sample carries 1 million to 1.3 million distinct CDR3 sequences, about two fifths recorded once. The sequenced material came from peripheral blood or thyroid tissue (not recorded which). These receptors originate from an adult man with Graves' hyperthyroidism.

The chain combines TRBV3-1 with TRBJ2-7; no clear D. Looked up from germline, CDR1 is LGHDT and CDR2 is YNNKEL (reference sequence). This CDR3 region has 14 residues. Trimming cost V 5 bases and J 2 bases, with 13 bases left between them. CDR3 region: CASSRDTATYEQYF. CDR3 in DNA: TGTGCCAGCAGCAGAGACACCGCTACCTACGAGCAGTACTTC.

This clonotype was seen at least ten times. J is TRBJ2-7 and V is TRBV7-9; D unclear. CDR3 length equals 13 residues. Germline assignment: CDR1 SEHNR and CDR2 FQNEAQ (reference sequence). V gave up 3 bases and J gave up 6 bases, with 12 bases separating them. The CDR3: CASSLRVSFEQYF. CDR3 DNA: TGTGCCAGCAGCTTGCGAGTAAGTTTCGAGCAGTACTTC. The variable domain in full, with the rest retrieved from reference TRBV7-9 and TRBJ2-7, is DTGVSQNPRHKITKRGQNVTFRCDPISEHNRLYWYRQTLGQGPEFLTYFQNEAQLEKSRLLSDRFSAERPKGSFSTLEIQRTEQGDSAMYLCASSLRVSFEQYFGPGTRLTVT.

This clonotype was picked up many times. This chain connects TRBV29-1 to TRBJ1-2, with unresolved D. Germline V gene data show CDR1 as SQVTM and CDR2 as ANQGSEA. The CDR3 length is 13 residues. V was trimmed by 3 bases and J by 3 bases, leaving 11 bases between them. The CDR3 reads CSVDSGSYYGYTF. The DNA for the CDR3 is TGCAGCGTTGATTCGGGGTCTTACTATGGCTACACCTTC.

This clonotype was recorded only once. The junction does not match germline at one end; this may be a read error. The chain employs TRBV5-1 and TRBJ2-5, with D uncertain. The germline V gene has CDR1 SGHRS and CDR2 YFSETQ. This CDR3 comprises 15 residues. The CDR3, as DNA: TGCGCCAGCAGCTCCACCGGGCTGTTCCAAGAGGCCCAGTACTTC. Translated, it gives CASSSTGLFQEAQYF.

Ten or more counts support this clonotype. V gene TRBV29-1 combines with J gene TRBJ2-2; perhaps TRBD2 as D (5 bases). Germline V gene lookup returns CDR1 SQVTM and CDR2 ANQGSEA. Trimming took off 0 bases at V and 4 bases at J, with 12 bases between the two ends. The CDR3 consists of 15 residues. CDR3: CSVEEDLAATGELFF. The CDR3 region has the DNA TGCAGCGTTGAAGAGGACTTGGCGGCCACCGGGGAGCTGTTTTTT.

The V gene is TRBV5-1, the J gene TRBJ1-2; D is uncertain. V lost 1 base and J lost 3, with 10 bases in between. Germline V gives CDR1 SGHRS, CDR2 YFSETQ. The length of the CDR3 is 14 residues. CDR3 in amino acids: CASSLNGLDYGYTF. CDR3 sequence (DNA): TGCGCCAGCAGCTTGAATGGTCTTGACTATGGCTACACCTTC. Drawing the rest from reference TRBV5-1 and TRBJ1-2, the complete variable domain is KAGVTQTPRYLIKTRGQQVTLSCSPISGHRSVSWYQQTPGQGLQFLFEYFSETQRNKGNFPGRFSGRQFSNSRSEMNVSTLELGDSALYLCASSLNGLDYGYTFGSGTRLTVV.

This clonotype was seen a few times. The chain joins TRBV10-3 to TRBJ2-5, with TRBD1 identical over 10 bases. The junction had 5 bases not matched to a gene; V was cut back by 3 bases and J by 4 bases. This CDR3 has 15 amino acids. Per germline, CDR1 ENHRY and CDR2 SYGVKD. DNA for the CDR3: TGTGCCATCAGTGAACGACAGGGGGCTGGAGAGACCCAGTACTTC. As protein: CAISERQGAGETQYF.

Details on this clonotype: Since no conserved phenylalanine or tryptophan closes the CDR3, a read error is the likely cause. CDR3 bases: TGTGCCAGTAGGGTGGACGCCCTCCAAGAGACCCAGTACCTC. Its protein is CASRVDALQETQYL. This chain links TRBV19 with TRBJ2-5; D is unclear. V was clipped by 6 bases and J by 1 base, with 12 bases between them. The CDR3 totals 14 residues. Germline V gene lookup returns CDR1 LNHDA and CDR2 SQIVND (reference sequence).

The chain carries TRBV20-1 and TRBJ2-7; 9 bases line up with TRBD2. Per germline, CDR1 DFQATT and CDR2 SNEGSKA (reference sequence). With 6 bases clipped from V and 0 bases from J, the junction kept 3 bases outside the gene matches. This CDR3 comprises 13 residues. The CDR3 bases are TGCAGTGCGGGGACTAGCCTCTCCTACGAGCAGTACTTC. Translation gives CSAGTSLSYEQYF.

This clonotype occurred many times. The rearrangement links TRBV5-1 to TRBJ1-1; perhaps TRBD1 as D (5 bases). V lost 4 bases, J lost 4 bases, and 20 bases lay in between. In germline, CDR1 is SGHRS, CDR2 YFSETQ. The CDR3 is made up of 16 amino acids. CDR3 bases: TGCGCCAGCAGCCCTATCGGCGCGGGGCTTAGCACTGAAGCTTTCTTT. Translation: CASSPIGAGLSTEAFF.

This clonotype was recorded many times. This chain joins TRBV9 and TRBJ1-2; no firm D call. Germline V gene sequence: CDR1 SGDLS, CDR2 YYNGEE. This CDR3 has 13 residues. With 0 bases removed from V and 7 bases from J, the gap between germline ends came to 10 bases. The CDR3 DNA is TGTGCCAGCAGCGTAGGATCGACGGGTGGCTACACCTTC. Residues: CASSVGSTGGYTF.

This clonotype was observed a few times. This rearrangement joins TRBV9 to TRBJ2-2, with 9 nucleotides matching TRBD1. V lost 3 bases to trimming and J lost 6 bases; unmatched junction nucleotides: 6. CDR1 is SGDLS, CDR2 YYNGEE, per germline. The CDR3 has 15 amino acids. The CDR3 loop reads CASSAGDRAAGELFF. In DNA, the CDR3 is TGTGCCAGCAGCGCCGGGGACAGGGCGGCCGGGGAGCTGTTTTTT.

This chain uses TRBV30 with TRBJ2-5; D unclear. Germline assignment: CDR1 GTSNPN and CDR2 SVGIG (reference sequence). The CDR3 totals 15 residues. V lost 6 bases and J lost 1, with 18 bases in between. Here the CDR3 DNA reads TGTGCCTGTTCGTGGCAGCCTTGGGGCCAAGAGACCCAGTACTTC. It translates to CACSWQPWGQETQYF. The whole variable domain, filled in from reference TRBV30 and TRBJ2-5, reads SQTIHQWPATLVQPVGSPLSLECTVEGTSNPNLYWYRQAAGRGLQLLFYSVGIGQISSEVPQNLSASRPQDRQFILSSKKLLLSDSGFYLCACSWQPWGQETQYFGPGTRLLVL.

The rearrangement links TRBV6-2 or TRBV6-3 to TRBJ2-7; D might be TRBD1 or TRBD2, each matching 5 bases. The V gene lost 3 bases and the J gene lost 6 bases, with 15 bases spanning the gap. Germline CDR1 reads MNHEY; CDR2 reads SVGEGT. The CDR3 is 14 residues long. CDR3 coding DNA: TGTGCCAGCAGTTATGCGGGCAGGGTTGGCGAGCAGTACTTC. Amino acids: CASSYAGRVGEQYF.

There are many counts of this clonotype. J is TRBJ1-3 and V is TRBV2; D unresolved. CDR1 is SNHLY, CDR2 FYNNEI, per germline. The CDR3 contains 14 residues. Between the trimmed V and J ends, which lost 6 bases and 4 bases, there was a span of 13 bases. CDR3 in amino acids: CASSSDGGGNTIYF. The CDR3, as DNA: TGTGCCAGCAGCTCTGACGGAGGAGGAAACACCATATATTTT.

This clonotype occurred many times. The chain has TRBV29-1 and TRBJ2-2; TRBD1 might be the D (6 bases). This CDR3 has 15 residues. Germline CDR1 reads SQVTM; CDR2 reads ANQGSEA. Between the trimmed V and J ends, which lost 4 bases and 8 bases, there was a span of 20 bases. The CDR3 sequence is CSVVGRQGLSGELFF. DNA of the CDR3: TGCAGCGTTGTGGGTCGGCAGGGGCTTTCGGGGGAGCTGTTTTTT.